Here is one T cell receptor (beta chain) with its context. Its antigen is unidentified. TCRdb re-derived calls from the 5' RACE reads in MiXCR, one entry per CDR3 protein. The sample comprises around 650,000 distinct CDR3 sequences, roughly 7.1% of which are singletons, and about 1.5% rests with the top ten. The record originates from a study of identical twins. Study conclusions and caveats: Insertions ran lower in abundant cord blood beta clonotypes, though not in memory repertoires. Rather than following the same donors, the conclusions depended on cross-sectional statistical analysis.

The CDR3 is 18 residues long. Germline CDR1 reads SNHLY; CDR2 reads FYNNEI. Losses at the gene ends were 5 bases for V and 5 bases for J; bases not matched to a gene: 18. These records were also assigned to another study, of yellow fever vaccine responses in identical twins. This second study says: The authors reported partly convergent, partly personalized vaccine responses in identical twins.

The gene calls are TRBV2 and TRBJ2-7; 10 positions agree with TRBD1. What was sequenced was PBMCs. The sequence was collected from a woman aged 18-35 years in good health. The CDR3: CASSRPILTGTGVHEQYV. For the CDR3, the DNA is TGTGCCAGCAGTCGACCGATTCTAACCGGGACAGGGGTCCACGAGCAGTACGTC.